The 8 T cell receptor beta chains below all came from one sample that was sequenced in a study of long-term antiretroviral therapy in people with HIV. Survey-level immunoSEQ v3.0 assays were run. Libraries were prepared by immunoSEQ multiplex PCR; TCRdb keeps only in-frame clonotypes and omits some of them. The table lists some 19,000 clones, roughly 72% of them singletons. Sequenced material: unsorted PBMCs, taken 2.2 years after starting antiretroviral therapy. Source of these receptors: a man aged 50-59 years with HIV.

The chain has TRBV2 and TRBJ1-4; TRBD1 might be the D (5 bases). With 0 bases removed from V and 11 bases from J, the gap between germline ends came to 7 bases. The CDR3 extends over 12 amino acids. The germline gives CDR1 SNHLY, CDR2 FYNNEI. CDR3 sequence: CASSEAGQKLFF. The CDR3, as DNA: TGTGCCAGCAGTGAAGCGGGGCAGAAACTGTTTTTT.

V and J are TRBV7-2 and TRBJ2-2; the match to TRBD2 covers 9 bases. Trimming took 3 bases from V and 8 from J; bases not matched to a gene: 10. Germline CDR1 reads SGHTA; CDR2 reads FQGNSA. This CDR3 is built from 16 residues. CDR3 DNA: TGTGCCAGCAGCTTCTCCGGGACTAGCCCCATGGGGGAGCTGTTTTTT. Protein sequence: CASSFSGTSPMGELFF.

DNA for the CDR3: TGTGCCAGAAGCTTCGCAGAACAGGGCTTTGGAGAGCAGTACTTC. It is translated as CARSFAEQGFGEQYF. V usage is TRBV5-3 and J usage is TRBJ2-7; TRBD1 might be the D (6 bases). TRBV5-3 is filed as an ORF, its function uncertain. The length of the CDR3 is 15 residues. V lost 2 bases to trimming and J lost 7 bases, with 19 bases between them.

The CDR3 region has the DNA TGTGCCAGCAGCCGCCAGGGGAATTCACCCCTCCACTTT. Its protein is CASSRQGNSPLHF. The genes are TRBV5-4 and TRBJ1-6; a weak D match, TRBD1 (6 bases). Germline V gives CDR1 SGHNT, CDR2 YYREEE (reference sequence). V shed 4 bases and J shed 7 bases, with 9 bases lying between them. The CDR3 is 13 residues long.

V gene TRBV12-2 combines with J gene TRBJ1-2; the D segment call TRBD1 is taken from the table without a DNA check. TRBV12-2 is described as a pseudogene. The CDR3 spans 13 residues. In DNA form, the CDR3 reads TGTGCAAGTCGCTTAGCACACAACTATGGCTACACCTTC. Its translation: CASRLAHNYGYTF.

This chain links TRBV27 with TRBJ2-7, with 8 bases lining up with TRBD1. The CDR3 runs to 14 residues. V was clipped by 3 bases and J by 1 base; unmatched bases: 2. Germline CDR1 reads MNHEY; CDR2 reads SMNVEV (reference sequence). The CDR3 nucleotides read TGTGCCAGCAGTTTCGGACAGGGTTCCTACGAGCAGTACTTC. As protein: CASSFGQGSYEQYF.

V is TRBV28 and J is TRBJ2-6; no clear D gene. The CDR3 totals 13 residues. Looked up from germline, CDR1 is MDHEN and CDR2 is SYDVKM. The V end lost 6 bases, the J end lost 2 bases, and 5 bases lay between the germline ends. The CDR3 spells CASRIPGANVLTF. The DNA for the CDR3 is TGTGCCAGCAGGATTCCTGGGGCCAACGTCCTGACTTTC.

This clone was counted once. The gene calls are TRBV7-2 and TRBJ2-3; 12 bases map to TRBD2. Germline V gene sequence: CDR1 SGHTA, CDR2 FQGNSA. V lost 4 bases and J lost 4; bases outside the gene matches: 9. This CDR3 region has 17 residues. The chain's CDR3 is CASSYNRASGGADTQYF. For the CDR3, the DNA is TGTGCCAGCAGCTATAATCGGGCTAGCGGGGGGGCAGATACGCAGTATTTT.